A single sample gave rise to the 9 T cell receptor beta chains below, sequenced in a study of blood T cell repertoires in COVID-19. Data came from immunoSEQ multiplex PCR; TCRdb stores just in-frame clones and leaves some out. The sample includes about 230,000 clones, about nine tenths of them seen just once. Specimen: peripheral blood. Receptor source: a woman aged 55 to 70 with acute or convalescent COVID-19.

The genes are TRBV18 and TRBJ2-3; TRBD2 might be the D (6 bases). Trimming stripped 4 bases from V and 1 base from J, with 9 bases between. The germline gives CDR1 KGHSH, CDR2 LQKENI. The CDR3 runs to 14 residues. The CDR3 nucleotides read TGTGCCAGCTCACTCTGGGAGGGCACAGATACGCAGTATTTT. This codes for CASSLWEGTDTQYF.

J is TRBJ1-6 and V is TRBV28; no clear D gene. The CDR3 covers 17 residues. V shed 3 bases and J shed 9 bases, with 21 bases lying between them. CDR1 and CDR2 from the germline V gene are MDHEN and SYDVKM. CDR3 amino acids: CASSFPLAGIDGSPLHF. CDR3 in DNA: TGTGCCAGCAGTTTCCCTTTGGCGGGGATCGATGGTTCACCCCTCCACTTT.

V usage is TRBV27 and J usage is TRBJ2-4; D may be TRBD2 (6 bases). Germline CDR1 MNHEY, CDR2 SMNVEV (reference sequence). V was clipped by 7 bases and J by 5 bases, with 9 bases between them. The CDR3 contains 12 residues. The CDR3 region has the DNA TGTGCCAGCATCGGGGGAGAAAACATTCAGTACTTC. Residues: CASIGGENIQYF.

The chain is built from TRBV19 and TRBJ1-2, with 8 bases identical to TRBD1. The CDR3 totals 13 residues. After removal of 6 bases from V and 4 bases from J, the junction contained 4 bases not matched to a gene. CDR1 and CDR2 (germline): LNHDA, SQIVND (reference sequence). The CDR3 bases are TGTGCCAGTAGCAGACAGGGGCTCTATGGCTACACCTTC. This encodes CASSRQGLYGYTF.

This CDR3 is CASSFRSGSTDTQYF. CDR3 nucleotides: TGTGCCAGCAGCTTCCGTAGCGGGAGCACAGATACGCAGTATTTT. The chain has TRBV7-9 and TRBJ2-3; 7 nucleotides align to TRBD2. Germline V gene data show CDR1 as SEHNR and CDR2 as FQNEAQ (reference sequence). V lost 3 bases and J lost 0; bases outside the gene matches: 3. The CDR3 is 15 residues long.

The chain uses TRBV7-9 and TRBJ2-3, with 7 nucleotides matching TRBD1. Trimming removed 2 bases from V and 2 bases from J; junction bases left unmatched: 4. The germline gives CDR1 SEHNR, CDR2 FQNEAQ (reference sequence). CDR3 length: 15 amino acids. The CDR3 DNA sequence: TGTGCCAGCAGCTTAAATACAGGGGCCACAGATACGCAGTATTTT. As protein: CASSLNTGATDTQYF.

This clone has more than one count but fewer than ten. This chain links TRBV14 with TRBJ1-5; 7 nucleotides match TRBD1. Germline CDR1 is SGHDN and CDR2 is FVKESK. With V trimmed by 3 bases and J by 7 bases, 9 bases remained unmatched. This CDR3 is built from 15 residues. The CDR3 protein is CASSHRATGRQPQHF. The CDR3 DNA sequence: TGTGCCAGCAGCCATCGCGCGACAGGGCGCCAGCCCCAGCATTTT.

The V call is TRBV19, the J call TRBJ2-6; 9 nucleotides line up with TRBD1. Germline-derived CDR1 and CDR2 are LNHDA and SQIVND (reference sequence). V was clipped by 6 bases and J by 2 bases; unmatched bases: 5. The CDR3 loop spans 16 amino acids. In DNA form, the CDR3 reads TGTGCCAGTAGCCCGGGACAGGGTACTGGGGCCAACGTCCTGACTTTC. This sequence encodes CASSPGQGTGANVLTF. Full variable domain (remainder filled in from reference TRBV19 and TRBJ2-6): DGGITQSPKYLFRKEGQNVTLSCEQNLNHDAMYWYRQDPGQGLRLIYYSQIVNDFQKGDIAEGYSVSREKKESFPLTVTSAQKNPTAFYLCASSPGQGTGANVLTFGAGSRLTVL.

The chain is built from TRBV9 and TRBJ2-7; 14 nucleotides match TRBD2. V was pared by 4 bases and J by 0 bases, with 6 bases of the junction left unmatched. The germline V gene has CDR1 SGDLS and CDR2 YYNGEE. The CDR3 covers 17 residues. The CDR3 is CASSKGLAGVDSYEQYF. The CDR3 nucleotides read TGTGCCAGCAGCAAGGGACTAGCGGGAGTGGACTCCTACGAGCAGTACTTC.